This T cell receptor (beta chain) was retrieved from a study of molecular identifiers for immune sequencing clone quantification. Study observations and caveats: Clonotypes surpassing 20 RNA copies contained over 98% of effector molecules, versus under 1% in naive cells. Among 950,000 to 1,000,000 naive cells, as was reported, spiked Jurkat TCR RNA from one cell was detectable. Molecules of identical TCR sharing a barcode could underestimate highly expanded clone sizes.

TCRdb re-analysed the PCR reads in MiXCR, keeping a single row per CDR3 protein. The sample has just over 35,000 distinct CDR3 sequences, around 18% seen once. Germline V lookup: CDR1 SGHTA, CDR2 FQGTGA. This CDR3 has 17 amino acids. The trim removed 2 bases at V and 5 bases at J, leaving 10 bases unmatched. This clonotype was seen ten or more times. Its cognate antigen is unknown. Sorting selected naive CD8 T cells with a CD8+CD4-CCR7+CD45RA+ phenotype. The sample taken for sequencing was naive CD8+ T cells from blood, with Jurkat cell RNA spiked in. Subset denoted: FACS-sorted CD8+CD4-CCR7+CD45RA+ naive T cells. The chain uses TRBV7-3 and TRBJ2-1; 9 bases match TRBD2. The sequence came from a human donor in good health. Some libraries in this study had Jurkat cell RNA spiked in. As DNA, the CDR3 is TGTGCCAGCAGCTTACCTAGCGGCGGGAGGGGTGACAATGAGCAGTTCTTC. Protein product: CASSLPSGGRGDNEQFF.